This T cell receptor (beta chain) was captured by sequencing in a study of T cells in Graves' hyperthyroidism and ophthalmopathy. This CDR3 comprises 13 residues. Trimming removed 1 base from V and 2 bases from J, with 9 bases in between. Germline V gene lookup returns CDR1 DFQATT and CDR2 SNEGSKA (reference sequence). Study outcomes and limitations: A model built on 13 V-J features separated ophthalmopathy from stable hyperthyroidism.

Amplification yielded TCR beta CDR3 regions, with RNA transcripts as the source. First-round RT-PCR of the TCR CDR3 relied on the HTBI primer set. One entry per CDR3 protein, called by TCRdb with MiXCR from the multiplex PCR reads. Altogether a few hundred thousand distinct CDR3 sequences are present, approximately 12% being singletons, with the ten largest covering around 20%. This clonotype was counted between two and nine times. The antigen is undetermined. The clonotype originates from a man aged 25 to 40 with Graves' hyperthyroidism that later progressed to Graves' ophthalmopathy. The chain combines TRBV20-1 with TRBJ2-7; no clear D gene. Sequences were obtained from blood. In DNA, the CDR3 is TGCAGTGCTAGAGCCCCCGACCCCTACGAGCAGTACTTC. Its protein is CSARAPDPYEQYF.